The 27 T cell receptor beta chains presented below share a single source sample, sequenced in a study of T-cell memory formation after mild COVID-19. MiXCR, run by TCRdb on the 5' RACE reads, gives a single entry per CDR3 protein. The sample lists around 320,000 distinct CDR3 sequences; around 15% were seen once. The sequenced sample consisted of PBMCs or a T cell subset sorted from them (not recorded which). These receptors all come from a man younger than 35 who had mild COVID-19 (a few samples of this study predate the infection). Cell type and time point are not known.

This clonotype was detected many times. This rearrangement joins TRBV3-1 to TRBJ1-4; D is uncertain. This CDR3 is 11 amino acids long. Looked up from germline, CDR1 is LGHDT and CDR2 is YNNKEL (reference sequence). Trimming left V 4 bases short and J 11 bases short, with 8 bases between. In DNA form, the CDR3 reads TGTGCCAGCAGCCCGGGTGGGAAACTGTTTTTT. Its translation: CASSPGGKLFF.

This chain links TRBV9 with TRBJ2-3; D unresolved. CDR1 SGDLS and CDR2 YYNGEE come from the germline V gene. CDR3 length: 13 amino acids. The ends were cut back, 0 bases at V and 1 base at J, with 3 bases in the middle. DNA for the CDR3: TGTGCCAGCAGCGTAGTCGGCACAGATACGCAGTATTTT. Its protein product is CASSVVGTDTQYF.

This clonotype was recorded a few times. This chain links TRBV12-3 or TRBV12-4 with TRBJ2-3; D could derive from TRBD1 or TRBD2 (5 bases each). The CDR3 sequence is 15 residues long. The V gene lost 5 bases and the J gene lost 6 bases, with 18 bases spanning the gap. CDR3 coding DNA: TGTGCCAGCAGTCCAGGGACGAGTACGAGGGATACGCAGTATTTT. Its protein is CASSPGTSTRDTQYF.

This clonotype was seen many times. This sequence joins TRBV7-6 and TRBJ2-3; TRBD2 matches 7 bases. Looked up from germline, CDR1 is SGHVS and CDR2 is FNYEAQ. V lost 8 bases, J lost 2 bases, and 4 bases stayed unmatched. The CDR3 is 13 amino acids. The chain's CDR3 is CASGGVNTDTQYF. The CDR3 DNA reads as TGTGCCAGCGGGGGGGTCAACACAGATACGCAGTATTTT.

The chain employs TRBV10-3 and TRBJ2-5; D call uncertain. The CDR3 contains 14 residues. Trimming took 2 bases from V and 5 from J, leaving 12 bases between them. The germline V gene has CDR1 ENHRY and CDR2 SYGVKD. CDR3 bases: TGTGCCATCAGTGAGCCGAAGGGTGGGGAGACCCAGTACTTC. Residues: CAISEPKGGETQYF.

This clonotype was seen more than once but under ten times. The genes are TRBV4-3 and TRBJ2-5; a weak D match, TRBD1 (6 bases). This CDR3 has 17 amino acids. The germline V gene has CDR1 LGHNA and CDR2 YSLEER. V was cut by 1 base and J by 1 base, with 16 bases left in between. The CDR3 sequence is CASSQGKDRRAQETQYF. As DNA, the CDR3 is TGCGCCAGCAGCCAAGGAAAGGACAGACGCGCCCAAGAGACCCAGTACTTC.

This clonotype was observed many times. The V gene is TRBV7-2, the J gene TRBJ2-1, with D possibly matching TRBD2 (5 bases). Trimming removed 5 bases at V and 4 bases at J, with 15 bases between. The length of the CDR3 is 15 residues. Germline V gene sequence: CDR1 SGHTA, CDR2 FQGNSA. CDR3: CASSRPRGAYNEQFF. DNA for the CDR3: TGTGCCAGCAGCCGCCCCCGGGGAGCATACAATGAGCAGTTCTTC.

The chain employs TRBV6-2 or TRBV6-3 and TRBJ1-5; D remains ambiguous. Germline CDR1 MNHEY, CDR2 SVGEGT. V gave up 5 bases and J gave up 4 bases, with 12 bases separating them. CDR3 size: 14 residues. CDR3 sequence: CASSVGLGNQPQHF. The CDR3 DNA sequence: TGTGCCAGCAGTGTCGGACTGGGGAATCAGCCCCAGCATTTT.

The sample holds many counts of this clonotype. The V and J genes are TRBV23-1 and TRBJ2-3, with D hard to call. TRBV23-1 falls under the ORF class, with uncertain function. The V and J ends lost 2 bases and 2 bases respectively, with 11 bases between them. The CDR3 sequence is 15 residues long. The CDR3 DNA follows: TGCGCCAGCAGTCAAGAGTCCCGAGACACAGATACGCAGTATTTT. Its protein is CASSQESRDTDTQYF.

This clonotype appeared many times. This rearrangement joins TRBV5-1 to TRBJ2-2; D call uncertain. V gave up 4 bases and J gave up 0 bases, with 13 bases separating them. CDR3 length: 16 residues. CDR1 is SGHRS, CDR2 YFSETQ, per germline. The CDR3 is CASSRDTPSNTGELFF. CDR3 coding DNA: TGCGCCAGCAGCCGTGACACCCCCTCGAACACCGGGGAGCTGTTTTTT.

This clonotype was seen only a few times. The chain is built from TRBV11-2 and TRBJ2-3; 9 bases line up with TRBD2. CDR1 is SGHAT, CDR2 FQNNGV, per germline. J gave up 5 bases and V 3 bases, and 6 bases lay outside the gene matches. CDR3 length: 15 amino acids. The CDR3 region is CASSLAGGPLDTQYF. CDR3 coding DNA: TGTGCCAGCAGCTTGGCGGGGGGGCCCCTAGATACGCAGTATTTT.

The chain has TRBV4-1 and TRBJ2-1; D not certain. Germline V gene data show CDR1 as MGHRA and CDR2 as YSYEKL. V was trimmed by 1 base and J by 0 bases, leaving 10 bases between them. The CDR3 runs to 16 residues. CDR3: CASSQVDIISYNEQFF. DNA for the CDR3: TGCGCCAGCAGCCAAGTCGACATTATCTCCTACAATGAGCAGTTCTTC.

This clonotype was counted only a few times. The V and J genes are TRBV5-1 and TRBJ2-5; D assignment may be TRBD1 or TRBD2 (5 bases each). Germline V lookup: CDR1 SGHRS, CDR2 YFSETQ. The V end lost 0 bases, the J end lost 4 bases, and 13 bases lay between the germline ends. The CDR3 has 15 residues. For the CDR3, the DNA is TGCGCCAGCAGCTTGGTAGGGGAGCGAGTAGAGACCCAGTACTTC. Translating gives CASSLVGERVETQYF.

This clonotype was recorded a few times. V gene TRBV7-3 combines with J gene TRBJ2-5; D is undetermined. The CDR3 spans 14 residues. Germline V gives CDR1 SGHTA, CDR2 FQGTGA. With 8 bases removed from V and 4 bases from J, the gap between germline ends came to 17 bases. CDR3 nucleotides: TGTGCCAGCGCGCCCGGTGGGCCGGCAGAGACCCAGTACTTC. Its protein is CASAPGGPAETQYF.

This clonotype has just a few counts. The gene calls are TRBV5-1 and TRBJ1-2, with 7 bases identical to TRBD1. Unmatched junction bases numbered 7, after V lost 3 bases and J lost 8 bases. Germline V CDR1 and CDR2: SGHRS, YFSETQ. This CDR3 is 13 amino acids long. CDR3 amino acids: CASSWETGTGYTF. The DNA of the CDR3 is TGCGCCAGCAGCTGGGAGACAGGGACCGGCTACACCTTC.

A few counts support this clonotype. The chain combines TRBV11-3 with TRBJ2-6, with 7 bases lining up with TRBD1. CDR1 is SGHNT, CDR2 YENEEA, per germline. The CDR3 covers 17 residues. Losses at the gene ends were 4 bases for V and 0 bases for J; bases not matched to a gene: 6. CDR3 DNA sequence: TGTGCCAGCAGCTCGTCGGGACAGCCCTCTGGGGCCAACGTCCTGACTTTC. Translating it yields CASSSSGQPSGANVLTF.

CDR3: CASSFLIRETQYF. CDR3 sequence (DNA): TGTGCCAGCAGTTTCCTCATAAGGGAGACCCAGTACTTC. V is TRBV12-3 or TRBV12-4 and J is TRBJ2-5, with D hard to call. The length of the CDR3 is 13 residues. V was trimmed by 3 bases and J by 5 bases, leaving 10 bases between them.

The chain is built from TRBV2 and TRBJ2-1; TRBD2 agrees at 7 bases. Trimming cost V 7 bases and J 2 bases; bases outside gene matches: 2. The germline gives CDR1 SNHLY, CDR2 FYNNEI. CDR3 length: 13 amino acids. CDR3 residues: CASMRGTYNEQFF. CDR3 nucleotides: TGTGCCAGCATGCGGGGGACCTACAATGAGCAGTTCTTC.

There are a few counts of this clonotype. This chain joins TRBV2 and TRBJ1-6, with 9 bases that match TRBD1. The CDR3 covers 13 residues. Losses at the gene ends were 6 bases for V and 10 bases for J; bases not matched to a gene: 4. From germline, CDR1 is SNHLY and CDR2 FYNNEI. The CDR3 reads CASRDRGGSPLHF. The DNA of the CDR3 is TGTGCCAGCAGAGACAGGGGGGGATCACCCCTCCACTTT.

This clonotype was seen only a few times. The chain is built from TRBV2 and TRBJ2-7; D may be TRBD2 (6 bases). The CDR3 length is 12 residues. The V gene lost 3 bases and the J gene lost 7 bases, with 10 bases spanning the gap. Looked up from germline, CDR1 is SNHLY and CDR2 is FYNNEI. The CDR3 nucleotides read TGTGCCAGCAGTGAGGGTGGAGGGGAGCAGTACTTC. Amino acid sequence: CASSEGGGEQYF.

The chain employs TRBV5-1 and TRBJ2-3; perhaps TRBD2 as D (6 bases). The V and J ends lost 4 bases and 0 bases respectively, with 12 bases between them. Germline CDR1 is SGHRS and CDR2 is YFSETQ. This CDR3 has 15 residues. CDR3 region: CASSRGAGSTDTQYF. The CDR3 bases are TGCGCCAGCAGCCGCGGGGCAGGGAGCACAGATACGCAGTATTTT.

This clonotype is large. V usage is TRBV9 and J usage is TRBJ2-3; a weak D match, TRBD2 (5 bases). V lost 7 bases and J lost 3, with 18 bases in between. The CDR3 contains 15 residues. CDR1 and CDR2 from the germline V gene are SGDLS and YYNGEE. CDR3 region: CASSSSGSATDTQYF. The CDR3 DNA is TGTGCCAGCTCCTCCTCGGGTAGCGCGACAGATACGCAGTATTTT. The variable domain in full, with the rest retrieved from reference TRBV9 and TRBJ2-3, is DSGVTQTPKHLITATGQRVTLRCSPRSGDLSVYWYQQSLDQGLQFLIQYYNGEERAKGNILERFSAQQFPDLHSELNLSSLELGDSALYFCASSSSGSATDTQYFGPGTRLTVL.

The J gene is TRBJ2-5, the V gene TRBV15; D remains ambiguous. Trimming pared 3 bases from V and 4 bases from J, leaving 9 bases between. The CDR3 runs 13 residues. CDR1 is LNHNV, CDR2 YYDKDF, per germline (reference sequence). CDR3 protein: CATSRTVPETQYF. CDR3 bases: TGTGCCACCAGCAGGACCGTACCAGAGACCCAGTACTTC.

The V and J genes are TRBV27 and TRBJ1-5, with D unclear. In germline, CDR1 is MNHEY, CDR2 SMNVEV (reference sequence). The CDR3 spans 14 residues. V was cut by 8 bases and J by 0 bases, with 11 bases left in between. CDR3 amino acids: CASALQSSNQPQHF. CDR3 sequence (DNA): TGTGCCAGCGCACTCCAGAGTAGCAATCAGCCCCAGCATTTT.

This clonotype was seen a few times. The V call is TRBV12-3 or TRBV12-4, the J call TRBJ2-3, with 9 bases fitting TRBD2. The CDR3 extends over 17 amino acids. V lost 3 bases and J lost 1; bases outside the gene matches: 8. CDR3 DNA: TGTGCCAGCAGTTTGGGGGGCCTAGCGGGGCGCACAGATACGCAGTATTTT. Its translation is CASSLGGLAGRTDTQYF.

This clonotype was picked up a small number of times. The chain has TRBV7-2 and TRBJ2-7; the D is unclear. Trimming pared 4 bases from V and 4 bases from J, leaving 17 bases between. From germline, CDR1 is SGHTA and CDR2 FQGNSA. This CDR3 region has 15 residues. The CDR3 nucleotides are TGTGCCAGCAGCTCGGCTGGCGGCCCCACGTACGAGCAGTACTTC. Its translation is CASSSAGGPTYEQYF.

The chain couples TRBV20-1 to TRBJ2-1; 7 nucleotides line up with TRBD1. J gave up 6 bases and V 6 bases, and 11 bases lay outside the gene matches. The CDR3 runs to 14 residues. CDR1 and CDR2 from the germline V gene are DFQATT and SNEGSKA (reference sequence). The CDR3 DNA is TGCAGTGCCAGACCTCAGGGGGTACTCAATGAGCAGTTCTTC. Translation gives CSARPQGVLNEQFF.